These T cell receptor beta chains were read from a single sample in a study of blood T cell repertoires in COVID-19. The data were produced by immunoSEQ multiplex PCR, yet TCRdb's version contains in-frame clones alone and is incomplete. In the table there are about 180,000 clones, 75% to 90% of which are singletons. Sequenced: peripheral blood. These receptors came from a human donor with active or convalescent COVID-19. The donor label of this sample is uncertain. The conserved cysteine and the conserved F or W are not part of the CDR3 here. The D gene is left open where the match is weak. Clone size is not always given. Where it is, it says once, few, many or a class for expanded clones.

15,-,TRBV4-3,-,ASSQGGRGGTLVGYT
15,TRBD2,TRBV4-2,-,ASSQYNLAGGSNEQF
13,-,TRBV11-2,-,ASSLVRSANTEAF
12,TRBD2,TRBV20-1,-,SASNGREVETQY
12,-,TRBV2,-,ASSEAGRATEAF
16,-,TRBV28,once,ASSLRSQGINSNQPQH
15,TRBD1,TRBV5-1,-,ASSLAAGTGGMETQY
13,-,TRBV18,-,ASSKQGVSNTEAF
13,-,TRBV6-5,few,ASKNGGGHNYGYT
13,TRBD1,TRBV15,-,ATSASRGTDYGYT
14,TRBD2,TRBV7-9,-,ASSLNAGGPVDTQY
18,-,TRBV10-3,-,AISELLGQSLSSYNSPLH
11,TRBD2,TRBV7-3,few,ASSSGLAETQY
12,-,TRBV27,-,ASSPAGATNIQY
12,TRBD2,TRBV4-2,-,ASSLAGPSYEQY
13,TRBD2,TRBV19,-,ASSIPAGSTDTQY
13,TRBD2,TRBV2,few,ASNPTSGRNNEQF
11,-,TRBV28,once,ASSSRVYYGYT
16,-,TRBV9,-,ASSAPRGGDLSYNEQF
14,-,TRBV28,once,ASSPGSGVMNTEAF
9,TRBD1,TRBV2,-,ASSFRDREY
16,TRBD2,TRBV7-2,few,ASSSEPTSGKGPYEQY
10,-,TRBV2,-,ASSEGKGEQY
10,-,TRBV19,-,ASSGVTYTQY
14,TRBD2,TRBV5-1,once,ASSPGLAGNTGELF
10,-,TRBV6-5,-,ASSRRDNEQF
13,TRBD2,TRBV4-3,-,ASSQDNWEGYEQY